Below, 9 T cell receptor beta chains from the same sample are listed, as sequenced in a study of shared clonotypes between healthy human individuals. The table came from immunoSEQ multiplex PCR; TCRdb's copy has only in-frame clones and leaves some out. The table records 1.5 million to 1.9 million clones, approximately 98% of them present only once. Specimen: naive CD4+ T cells sorted from blood. Documented subset: CD45RA+ positively selected. The receptors here all came from a man aged 25 to 40 in good health.

The gene calls are TRBV19 and TRBJ2-7; 8 positions match TRBD2. Germline-derived CDR1 and CDR2 are LNHDA and SQIVND (reference sequence). With V trimmed by 1 base and J by 3 bases, 8 bases remained unmatched. CDR3 size: 16 residues. CDR3 coding DNA: TGTGCCAGTAGTATAGGAATCACTAGCGGAGTCTACGAGCAGTACTTC. It yields the protein CASSIGITSGVYEQYF.

The chain couples TRBV9 to TRBJ2-5; D perhaps matches TRBD2 (6 bases). V lost 4 bases, J lost 5 bases, and 18 bases lay in between. In germline, CDR1 is SGDLS, CDR2 YYNGEE. This CDR3 contains 15 residues. The CDR3 reads CASSSSPGRGETQYF. The CDR3 nucleotides are TGTGCCAGCAGCTCGAGCCCCGGCCGGGGGGAGACCCAGTACTTC.

This clone has just a few counts. Other nucleotide sequences in the sample specify the same CDR3. The rearrangement uses TRBV9 and TRBJ2-7, with D perhaps TRBD1 (6 bases). Looked up from germline, CDR1 is SGDLS and CDR2 is YYNGEE. The CDR3 loop spans 14 amino acids. The germline V and J ends were trimmed by 0 bases and 2 bases, with 9 bases remaining between them. This CDR3 is CASSVGTEAYEQYF. The CDR3 nucleotides read TGTGCCAGCAGCGTAGGGACAGAGGCCTACGAGCAGTACTTC.

CDR3 region: CASSPGTGELTQYF. The CDR3 DNA is TGTGCCAGCAGCCCCGGGACAGGAGAGTTGACCCAGTACTTC. V is TRBV7-3 and J is TRBJ2-5; 8 nucleotides align to TRBD1. V shed 5 bases, J shed 7 bases, and the junction held 9 bases outside the gene matches. This CDR3 comprises 14 residues. The germline CDR1 and CDR2 sequences are SGHTA and FQGTGA.

This chain connects TRBV5-4 to TRBJ2-7, with 12 positions matching TRBD1. Trimming cost V 2 bases and J 2 bases; bases outside gene matches: 2. Germline V CDR1 and CDR2: SGHNT, YYREEE (reference sequence). The CDR3 is 15 amino acids. CDR3 loop: CASSFRDRGPYEQYF. The DNA of the CDR3 is TGTGCCAGCAGCTTCCGGGACAGGGGGCCCTACGAGCAGTACTTC.

This chain connects TRBV2 to TRBJ2-7, with unresolved D. With 6 bases removed from V and 2 bases from J, the gap between germline ends came to 8 bases. Germline V gene data show CDR1 as SNHLY and CDR2 as FYNNEI. This CDR3 has 12 residues. The CDR3 DNA is TGTGCCAGCAGGTGGGGTACCTACGAGCAGTACTTC. This gives the protein CASRWGTYEQYF.

The V gene is TRBV7-2, the J gene TRBJ1-2; no definite D call. Germline V lookup: CDR1 SGHTA, CDR2 FQGNSA. This CDR3 spans 15 amino acids. Trimming took 2 bases from V and 8 from J, leaving 18 bases between them. DNA of the CDR3: TGTGCCAGCAGCTTACGTACGGACGCCTTAGCCGGCTACACCTTC. It specifies CASSLRTDALAGYTF. The whole variable domain, filled in from reference TRBV7-2 and TRBJ1-2, reads GAGVSQSPSNKVTEKGKDVELRCDPISGHTALYWYRQSLGQGLEFLIYFQGNSAPDKSGLPSDRFSAERTGGSVSTLTIQRTQQEDSAVYLCASSLRTDALAGYTFGSGTRLTVV.

This chain links TRBV7-2 with TRBJ2-1; TRBD2 agrees at 8 bases. Germline V gene lookup returns CDR1 SGHTA and CDR2 FQGNSA. This CDR3 has 15 residues. V lost 6 bases, J lost 7 bases, and 11 bases stayed unmatched. The CDR3 DNA reads TGTGCCAGCAGGCCCTTTGTTGCGGGAGGAAATGAGCAGTTCTTC. Amino acids: CASRPFVAGGNEQFF. Filled out from reference TRBV7-2 and TRBJ2-1, the complete variable domain reads GAGVSQSPSNKVTEKGKDVELRCDPISGHTALYWYRQSLGQGLEFLIYFQGNSAPDKSGLPSDRFSAERTGGSVSTLTIQRTQQEDSAVYLCASRPFVAGGNEQFFGPGTRLTVL.

This clone was detected once. The chain recombines TRBV5-1 with TRBJ1-2; unclear D gene. V lost 0 bases and J 4 bases, leaving 10 bases between the germline ends. The CDR3 length is 14 residues. The germline CDR1 and CDR2 sequences are SGHRS and YFSETQ. CDR3 sequence reads: CASSLEPAPYGYTF. The CDR3, as DNA: TGCGCCAGCAGCTTGGAGCCAGCACCCTATGGCTACACCTTC.